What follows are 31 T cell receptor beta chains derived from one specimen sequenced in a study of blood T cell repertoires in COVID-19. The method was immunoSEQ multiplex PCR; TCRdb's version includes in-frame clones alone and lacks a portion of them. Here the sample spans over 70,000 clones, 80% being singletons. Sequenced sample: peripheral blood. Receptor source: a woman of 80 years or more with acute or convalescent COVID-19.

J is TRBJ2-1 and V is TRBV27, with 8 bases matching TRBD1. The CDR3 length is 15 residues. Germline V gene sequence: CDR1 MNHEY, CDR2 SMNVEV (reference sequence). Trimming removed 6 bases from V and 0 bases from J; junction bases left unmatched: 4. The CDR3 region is CASRRTGSSYNEQFF. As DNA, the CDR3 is TGTGCCAGCAGACGGACAGGGAGCTCCTACAATGAGCAGTTCTTC.

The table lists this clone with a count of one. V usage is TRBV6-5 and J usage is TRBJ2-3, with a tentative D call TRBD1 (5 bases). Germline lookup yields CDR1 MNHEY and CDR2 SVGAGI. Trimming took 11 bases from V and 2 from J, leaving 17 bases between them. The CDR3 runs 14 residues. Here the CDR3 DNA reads TGTGCCCATTGCCAGGGTCCCCCCACAGATACGCAGTATTTT. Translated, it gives CAHCQGPPTDTQYF.

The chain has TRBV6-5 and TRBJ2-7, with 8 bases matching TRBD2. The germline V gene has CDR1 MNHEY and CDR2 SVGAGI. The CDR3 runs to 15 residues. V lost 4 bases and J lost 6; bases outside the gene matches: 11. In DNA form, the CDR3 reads TGTGCCAGCAGTTCCCCGGGACTAGGATCTCCCGAGCAGTACTTC. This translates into CASSSPGLGSPEQYF.

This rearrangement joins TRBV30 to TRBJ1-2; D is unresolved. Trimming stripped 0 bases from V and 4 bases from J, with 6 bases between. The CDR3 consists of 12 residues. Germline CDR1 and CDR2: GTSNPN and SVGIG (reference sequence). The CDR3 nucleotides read TGTGCCTGGAGTGTGGAGCGCTATGGCTACACCTTC. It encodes CAWSVERYGYTF.

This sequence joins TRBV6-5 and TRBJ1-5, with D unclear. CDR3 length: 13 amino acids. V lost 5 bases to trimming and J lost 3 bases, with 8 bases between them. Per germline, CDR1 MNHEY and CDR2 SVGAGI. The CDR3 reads CASSRQDNQPQHF. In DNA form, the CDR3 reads TGTGCCAGCAGTCGACAAGACAATCAGCCCCAGCATTTT.

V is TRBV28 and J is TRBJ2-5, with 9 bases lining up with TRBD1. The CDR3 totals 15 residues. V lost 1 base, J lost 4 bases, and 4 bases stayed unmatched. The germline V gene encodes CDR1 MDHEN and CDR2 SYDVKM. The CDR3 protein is CASSLSGQGRETQYF. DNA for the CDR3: TGTGCCAGCAGTTTATCGGGACAGGGCCGAGAGACCCAGTACTTC.

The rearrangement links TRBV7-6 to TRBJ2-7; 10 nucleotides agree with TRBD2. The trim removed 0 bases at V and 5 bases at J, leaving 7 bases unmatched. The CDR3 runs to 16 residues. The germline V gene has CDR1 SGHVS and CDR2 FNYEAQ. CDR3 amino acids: CASSLAPSSGRNEQYF. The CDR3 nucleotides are TGTGCCAGCAGCTTAGCCCCCTCTAGCGGGAGAAACGAGCAGTACTTC.

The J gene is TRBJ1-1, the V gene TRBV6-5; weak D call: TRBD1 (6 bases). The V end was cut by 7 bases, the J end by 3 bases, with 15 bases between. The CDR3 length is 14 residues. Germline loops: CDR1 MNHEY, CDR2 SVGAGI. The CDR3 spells CASNPGGAYTEAFF. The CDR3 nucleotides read TGTGCCAGCAATCCCGGGGGGGCGTACACTGAAGCTTTCTTT.

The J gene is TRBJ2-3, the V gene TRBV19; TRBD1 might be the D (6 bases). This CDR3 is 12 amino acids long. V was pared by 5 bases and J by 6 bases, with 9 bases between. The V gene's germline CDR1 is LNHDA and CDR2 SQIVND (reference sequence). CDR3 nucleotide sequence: TGTGCCAGTAGTCTCAGGGGCGATACGCAGTATTTT. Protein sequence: CASSLRGDTQYF.

CDR3 coding DNA: TGTGCCAGCAGTCGGACTAGCGGGGAGAATGAGCAGTTCTTC. Its translation: CASSRTSGENEQFF. The chain employs TRBV7-2 and TRBJ2-1; 12 nucleotides align to TRBD2. The length of the CDR3 is 14 residues. Germline assignment: CDR1 SGHTA and CDR2 FQGNSA. With V trimmed by 6 bases and J by 7 bases, 4 bases remained unmatched.

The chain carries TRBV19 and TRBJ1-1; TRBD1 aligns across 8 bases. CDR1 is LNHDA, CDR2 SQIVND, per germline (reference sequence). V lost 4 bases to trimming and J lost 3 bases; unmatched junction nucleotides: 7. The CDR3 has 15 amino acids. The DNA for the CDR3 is TGTGCCAGTAGTAGGGACAGGCGGATTTACACTGAAGCTTTCTTT. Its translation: CASSRDRRIYTEAFF.

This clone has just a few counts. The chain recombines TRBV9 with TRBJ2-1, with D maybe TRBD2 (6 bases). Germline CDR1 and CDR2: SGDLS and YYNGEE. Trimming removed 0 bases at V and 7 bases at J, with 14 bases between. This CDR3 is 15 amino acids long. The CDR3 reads CASSVDPGAENEQFF. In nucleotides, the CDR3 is TGTGCCAGCAGCGTAGACCCGGGAGCGGAGAATGAGCAGTTCTTC.

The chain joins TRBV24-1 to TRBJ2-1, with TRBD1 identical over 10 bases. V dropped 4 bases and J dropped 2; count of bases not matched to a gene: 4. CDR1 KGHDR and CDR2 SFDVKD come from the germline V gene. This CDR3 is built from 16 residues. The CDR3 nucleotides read TGTGCCACCAGTGACCCTGGGACAGGGGCCTACAATGAGCAGTTCTTC. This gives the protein CATSDPGTGAYNEQFF.

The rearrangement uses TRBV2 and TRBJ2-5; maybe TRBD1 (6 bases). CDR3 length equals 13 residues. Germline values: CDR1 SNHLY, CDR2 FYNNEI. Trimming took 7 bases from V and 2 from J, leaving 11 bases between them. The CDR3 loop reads CASTGTQQETQYF. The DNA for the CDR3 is TGTGCCAGCACTGGGACACAGCAAGAGACCCAGTACTTC.

The CDR3 nucleotides are TGTGCCAGCAGCTTGGAGCTTAGCGGGAAGACGCAGTATTTT. This gives the protein CASSLELSGKTQYF. This chain connects TRBV5-4 to TRBJ2-3, with TRBD2 matching 8 bases. The germline gives CDR1 SGHNT, CDR2 YYREEE (reference sequence). This CDR3 spans 14 amino acids. The V and J ends lost 0 bases and 9 bases, in that order; junction bases with no gene match: 6.

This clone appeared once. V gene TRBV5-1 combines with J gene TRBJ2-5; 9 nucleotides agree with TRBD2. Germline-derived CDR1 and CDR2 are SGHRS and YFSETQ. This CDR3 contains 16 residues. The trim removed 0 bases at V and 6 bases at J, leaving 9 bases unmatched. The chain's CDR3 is CASSLEAGGGRKTQYF. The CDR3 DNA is TGCGCCAGCAGCTTGGAAGCGGGAGGAGGGAGAAAGACCCAGTACTTC.

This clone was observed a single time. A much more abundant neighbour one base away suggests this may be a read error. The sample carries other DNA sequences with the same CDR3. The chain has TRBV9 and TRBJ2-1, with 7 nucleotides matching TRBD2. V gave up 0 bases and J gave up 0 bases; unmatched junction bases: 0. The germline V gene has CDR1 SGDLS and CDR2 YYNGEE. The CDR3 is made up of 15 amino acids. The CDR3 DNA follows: TGTGCCAGCAGCGTAGGCGGGGGCTCCTACAATGAGCAGTTCTTC. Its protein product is CASSVGGGSYNEQFF. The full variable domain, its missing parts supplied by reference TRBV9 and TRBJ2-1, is DSGVTQTPKHLITATGQRVTLRCSPRSGDLSVYWYQQSLDQGLQFLIQYYNGEERAKGNILERFSAQQFPDLHSELNLSSLELGDSALYFCASSVGGGSYNEQFFGPGTRLTVL.

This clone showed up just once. CDR3 sequence: CASSVVADPGNTIYF. CDR3 DNA sequence: TGTGCCAGCAGCGTAGTAGCGGATCCTGGAAACACCATATATTTT. The rearrangement links TRBV9 to TRBJ1-3; D unclear. Looked up from germline, CDR1 is SGDLS and CDR2 is YYNGEE. The length of the CDR3 is 15 residues. The V end lost 0 bases, the J end lost 2 bases, and 9 bases lay between the germline ends.

The CDR3 is CATSRDLGLDYGYTF. In DNA form, the CDR3 reads TGTGCCACCAGCAGAGATTTGGGGCTGGACTATGGCTACACCTTC. The chain is built from TRBV15 and TRBJ1-2, with a tentative D call TRBD1 (5 bases). This CDR3 comprises 15 residues. V gave up 0 bases and J gave up 3 bases, with 11 bases separating them. Germline V gene lookup returns CDR1 LNHNV and CDR2 YYDKDF (reference sequence).

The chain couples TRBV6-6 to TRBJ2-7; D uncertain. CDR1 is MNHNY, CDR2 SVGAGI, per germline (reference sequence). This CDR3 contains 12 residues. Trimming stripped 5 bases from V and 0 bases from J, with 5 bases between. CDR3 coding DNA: TGTGCCAGCAGTGATAGCTCCTACGAGCAGTACTTC. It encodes CASSDSSYEQYF.

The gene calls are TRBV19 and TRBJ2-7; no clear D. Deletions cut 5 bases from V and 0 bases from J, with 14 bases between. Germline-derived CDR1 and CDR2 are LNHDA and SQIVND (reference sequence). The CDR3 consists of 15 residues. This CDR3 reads CASSLHYSLSYEQYF. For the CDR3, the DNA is TGTGCCAGTAGTCTCCACTACTCCCTCTCCTACGAGCAGTACTTC.

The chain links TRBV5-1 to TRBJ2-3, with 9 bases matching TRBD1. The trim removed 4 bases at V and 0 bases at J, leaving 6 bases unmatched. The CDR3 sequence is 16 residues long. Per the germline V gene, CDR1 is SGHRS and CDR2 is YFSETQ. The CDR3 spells CASSPRTGDSTDTQYF. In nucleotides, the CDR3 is TGCGCCAGCAGCCCACGGACAGGGGATAGCACAGATACGCAGTATTTT.

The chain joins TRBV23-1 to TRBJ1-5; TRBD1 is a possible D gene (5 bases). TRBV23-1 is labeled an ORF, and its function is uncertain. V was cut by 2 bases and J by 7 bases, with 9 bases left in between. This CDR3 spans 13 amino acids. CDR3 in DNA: TGCGCCAGCAGTCAACAGGGTGGGCAGCCCCAGCATTTT. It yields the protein CASSQQGGQPQHF.

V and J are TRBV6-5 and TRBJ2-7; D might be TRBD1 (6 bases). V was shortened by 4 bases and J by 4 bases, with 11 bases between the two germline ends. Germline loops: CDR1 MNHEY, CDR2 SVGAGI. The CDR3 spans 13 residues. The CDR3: CASSFGTSYEQYF. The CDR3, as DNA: TGTGCCAGCAGTTTCGGGACATCTTACGAGCAGTACTTC.

This CDR3 reads CASSLGTGELFF. DNA of the CDR3: TGTGCCAGCAGTCTCGGGACCGGGGAGCTGTTTTTT. The chain couples TRBV2 to TRBJ2-2, with D unclear. V gave up 5 bases and J gave up 5 bases, with 6 bases separating them. Germline V gene lookup returns CDR1 SNHLY and CDR2 FYNNEI. There are 12 residues in the CDR3. Full variable domain (outside the CDR3, taken from reference TRBV2 and TRBJ2-2): EPEVTQTPSHQVTQMGQEVILRCVPISNHLYFYWYRQILGQKVEFLVSFYNNEISEKSEIFDDQFSVERPDGSNFTLKIRSTKLEDSAMYFCASSLGTGELFFGEGSRLTVL.

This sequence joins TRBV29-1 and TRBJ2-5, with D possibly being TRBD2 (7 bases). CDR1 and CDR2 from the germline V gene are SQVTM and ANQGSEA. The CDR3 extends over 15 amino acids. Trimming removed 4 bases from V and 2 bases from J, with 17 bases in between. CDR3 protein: CSVVPGGTGQETQYF. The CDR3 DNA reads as TGCAGCGTTGTTCCGGGAGGAACAGGGCAAGAGACCCAGTACTTC.

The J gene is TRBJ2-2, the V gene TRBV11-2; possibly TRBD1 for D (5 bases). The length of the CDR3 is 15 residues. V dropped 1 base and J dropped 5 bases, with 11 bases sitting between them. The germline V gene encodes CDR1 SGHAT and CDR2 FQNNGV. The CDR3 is CASSLGSQGTGELFF. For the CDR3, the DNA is TGTGCCAGCAGCTTAGGGAGTCAGGGAACCGGGGAGCTGTTTTTT.

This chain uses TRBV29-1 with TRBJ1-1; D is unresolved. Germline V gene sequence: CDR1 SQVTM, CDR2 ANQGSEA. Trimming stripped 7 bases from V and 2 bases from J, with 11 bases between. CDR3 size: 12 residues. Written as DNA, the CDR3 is TGCAGCGGAGGGCGACAAAACACTGAAGCTTTCTTT. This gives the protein CSGGRQNTEAFF.

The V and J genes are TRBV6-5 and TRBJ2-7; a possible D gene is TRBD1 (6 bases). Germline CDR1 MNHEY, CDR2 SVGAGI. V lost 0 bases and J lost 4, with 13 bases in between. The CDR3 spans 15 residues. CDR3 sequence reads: CASSYSSAGVYEQYF. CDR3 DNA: TGTGCCAGCAGTTACTCGAGCGCAGGGGTATACGAGCAGTACTTC.

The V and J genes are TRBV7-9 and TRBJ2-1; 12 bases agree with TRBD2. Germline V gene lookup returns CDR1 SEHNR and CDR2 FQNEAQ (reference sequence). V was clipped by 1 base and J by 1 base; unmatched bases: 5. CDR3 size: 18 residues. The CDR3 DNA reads TGTGCCAGCAGCTTAGGACTAGCGGGGGCCCCATCCTACAATGAGCAGTTCTTC. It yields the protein CASSLGLAGAPSYNEQFF.

This CDR3 reads CASSSQGDYNSPLHF. The CDR3, as DNA: TGTGCCAGCAGCTCCCAAGGGGATTATAATTCACCCCTCCACTTT. The rearrangement joins TRBV7-3 to TRBJ1-6; perhaps TRBD1 as D (5 bases). This CDR3 comprises 15 residues. V shed 4 bases and J shed 4 bases, with 11 bases lying between them. Germline loops: CDR1 SGHTA, CDR2 FQGTGA.